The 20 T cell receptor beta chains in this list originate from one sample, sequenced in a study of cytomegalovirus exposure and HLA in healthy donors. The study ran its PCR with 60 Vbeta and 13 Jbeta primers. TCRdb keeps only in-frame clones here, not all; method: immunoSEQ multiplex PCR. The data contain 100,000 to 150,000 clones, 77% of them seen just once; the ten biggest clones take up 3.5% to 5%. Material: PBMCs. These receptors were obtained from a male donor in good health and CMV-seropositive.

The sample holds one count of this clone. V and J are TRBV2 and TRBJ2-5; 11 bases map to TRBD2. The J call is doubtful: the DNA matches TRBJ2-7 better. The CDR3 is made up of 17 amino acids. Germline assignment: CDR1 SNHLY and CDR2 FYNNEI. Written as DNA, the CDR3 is TGTGCCGCCCTCAAAATAGCGGGAGGGACCAGATCCTACGAGCAGTACTTC. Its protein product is CAALKIAGGTRSYEQYF.

The CDR3 coding sequence is TGTGCCAGTAAGACGGGATTGGGCACTGAAGCTTTCTTT. Its translation: CASKTGLGTEAFF. V and J are TRBV19 and TRBJ1-1; the D is unclear. The CDR3 contains 13 residues. V shed 7 bases and J shed 4 bases, with 13 bases lying between them. CDR1 is LNHDA, CDR2 SQIVND, per germline (reference sequence). The entire variable domain, with the rest obtained from reference TRBV19 and TRBJ1-1, is as follows: DGGITQSPKYLFRKEGQNVTLSCEQNLNHDAMYWYRQDPGQGLRLIYYSQIVNDFQKGDIAEGYSVSREKKESFPLTVTSAQKNPTAFYLCASKTGLGTEAFFGQGTRLTVV.

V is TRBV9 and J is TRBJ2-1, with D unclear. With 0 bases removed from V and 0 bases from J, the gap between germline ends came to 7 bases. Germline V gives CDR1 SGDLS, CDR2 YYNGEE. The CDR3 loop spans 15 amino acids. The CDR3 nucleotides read TGTGCCAGCAGCGTAGGGCTAGACTCCTACAATGAGCAGTTCTTC. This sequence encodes CASSVGLDSYNEQFF. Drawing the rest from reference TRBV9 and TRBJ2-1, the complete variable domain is DSGVTQTPKHLITATGQRVTLRCSPRSGDLSVYWYQQSLDQGLQFLIQYYNGEERAKGNILERFSAQQFPDLHSELNLSSLELGDSALYFCASSVGLDSYNEQFFGPGTRLTVL.

In DNA, the CDR3 is TGTGCCTGGAGTCTTCTCGGGACAGTCAAAAATTCACCCCTCCACTTT. Translation gives CAWSLLGTVKNSPLHF. The chain carries TRBV30 and TRBJ1-6; TRBD1 matches at 7 bases. CDR1 and CDR2 from the germline V gene are GTSNPN and SVGIG (reference sequence). This CDR3 comprises 16 residues. V was pared by 2 bases and J by 7 bases, with 11 bases of the junction left unmatched.

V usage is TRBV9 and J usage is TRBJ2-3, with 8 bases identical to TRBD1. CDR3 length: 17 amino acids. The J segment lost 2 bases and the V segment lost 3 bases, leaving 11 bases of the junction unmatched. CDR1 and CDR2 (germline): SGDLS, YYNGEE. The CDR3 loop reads CASSDPQTGAPTDTQYF. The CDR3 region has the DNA TGTGCCAGCAGCGACCCTCAGACAGGGGCCCCCACAGATACGCAGTATTTT.

DNA for the CDR3: TGTGCCAGCAGACAAACGGGGGGAGGCTACGAGCAGTACTTC. Amino acid sequence: CASRQTGGGYEQYF. The chain joins TRBV25-1 to TRBJ2-7, with 7 bases matching TRBD2. Trimming took 6 bases from V and 3 from J; bases not matched to a gene: 8. CDR3 length: 14 residues. From germline, CDR1 is MGHDK and CDR2 SYGVNS.

CDR3: CASSLRYRAYEQYF. In DNA, the CDR3 is TGTGCCAGCAGCTTGAGGTACAGGGCCTACGAGCAGTACTTC. The rearrangement uses TRBV5-6 and TRBJ2-7; possible D gene TRBD1, 6 bases. The CDR3 consists of 14 residues. The germline V and J ends were trimmed by 1 base and 2 bases, with 10 bases remaining between them. From germline, CDR1 is SGHDT and CDR2 YYEEEE.

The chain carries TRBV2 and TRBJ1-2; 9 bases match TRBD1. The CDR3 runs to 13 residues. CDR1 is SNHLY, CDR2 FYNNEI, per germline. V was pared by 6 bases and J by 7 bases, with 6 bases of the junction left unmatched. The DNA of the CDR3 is TGTGCCAGCAGCATAGGGACAGGGATTGGCTACACCTTC. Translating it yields CASSIGTGIGYTF.

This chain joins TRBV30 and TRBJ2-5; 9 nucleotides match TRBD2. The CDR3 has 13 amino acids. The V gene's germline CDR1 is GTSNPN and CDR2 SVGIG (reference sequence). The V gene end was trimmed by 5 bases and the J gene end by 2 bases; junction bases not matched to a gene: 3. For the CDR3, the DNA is TGTGCCTGGTCTAGCGGGATGCAAGAGACCCAGTACTTC. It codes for CAWSSGMQETQYF.

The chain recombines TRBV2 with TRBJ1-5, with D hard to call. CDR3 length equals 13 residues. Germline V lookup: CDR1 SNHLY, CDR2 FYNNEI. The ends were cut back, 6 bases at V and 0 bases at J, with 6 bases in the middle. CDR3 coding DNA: TGTGCCAGCAGGTTTTATAGCAATCAGCCCCAGCATTTT. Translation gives CASRFYSNQPQHF.

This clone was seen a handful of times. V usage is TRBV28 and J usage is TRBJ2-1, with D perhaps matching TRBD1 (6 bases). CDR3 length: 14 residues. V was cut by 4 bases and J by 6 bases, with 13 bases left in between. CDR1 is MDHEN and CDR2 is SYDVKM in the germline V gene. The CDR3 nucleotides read TGTGCCAGCAGTTCAACAGGGCTCCGCAATGAGCAGTTCTTC. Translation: CASSSTGLRNEQFF.

The CDR3 loop is CASSRLQPTSGREETQYF. CDR3 in DNA: TGTGCCAGCAGCAGACTGCAACCGACTAGCGGGAGAGAAGAGACCCAGTACTTC. V is TRBV9 and J is TRBJ2-5; 12 bases agree with TRBD2. The CDR3 totals 18 residues. Unmatched junction bases numbered 13, after V lost 4 bases and J lost 3 bases. Germline V gives CDR1 SGDLS, CDR2 YYNGEE.

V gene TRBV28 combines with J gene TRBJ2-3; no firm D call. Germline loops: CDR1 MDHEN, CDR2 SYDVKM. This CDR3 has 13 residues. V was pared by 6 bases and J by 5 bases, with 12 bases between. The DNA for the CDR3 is TGTGCCAGCAGCCCCAGGCAAGGAGATACGCAGTATTTT. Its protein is CASSPRQGDTQYF.

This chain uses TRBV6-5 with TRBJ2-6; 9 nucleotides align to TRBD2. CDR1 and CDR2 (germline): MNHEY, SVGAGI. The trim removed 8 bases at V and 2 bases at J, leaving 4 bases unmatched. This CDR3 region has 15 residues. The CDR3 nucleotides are TGTGCCAGCGCTAGCGGGGAAACTGGGGCCAACGTCCTGACTTTC. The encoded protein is CASASGETGANVLTF.

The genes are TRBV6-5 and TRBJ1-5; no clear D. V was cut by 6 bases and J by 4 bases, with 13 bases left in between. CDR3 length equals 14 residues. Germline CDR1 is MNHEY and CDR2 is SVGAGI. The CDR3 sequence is CASRQPGGNQPQHF. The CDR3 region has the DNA TGTGCCAGCAGACAGCCGGGAGGGAATCAGCCCCAGCATTTT.

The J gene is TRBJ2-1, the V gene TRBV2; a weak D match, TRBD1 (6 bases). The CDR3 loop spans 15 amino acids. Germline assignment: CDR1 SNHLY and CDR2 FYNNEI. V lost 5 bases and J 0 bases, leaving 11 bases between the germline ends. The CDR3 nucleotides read TGTGCCAGCAGTAACGGACAGAGCTCCTACAATGAGCAGTTCTTC. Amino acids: CASSNGQSSYNEQFF. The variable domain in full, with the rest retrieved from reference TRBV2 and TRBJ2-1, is EPEVTQTPSHQVTQMGQEVILRCVPISNHLYFYWYRQILGQKVEFLVSFYNNEISEKSEIFDDQFSVERPDGSNFTLKIRSTKLEDSAMYFCASSNGQSSYNEQFFGPGTRLTVL.

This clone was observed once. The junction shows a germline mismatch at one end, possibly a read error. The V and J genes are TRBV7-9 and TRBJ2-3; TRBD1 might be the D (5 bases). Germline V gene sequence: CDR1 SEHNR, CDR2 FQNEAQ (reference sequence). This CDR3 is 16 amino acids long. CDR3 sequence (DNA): TGTTCCAGCAGCCTATCCTCGTGGGGCGTTTTAGATACGCAGTATTTT. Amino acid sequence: CSSSLSSWGVLDTQYF.

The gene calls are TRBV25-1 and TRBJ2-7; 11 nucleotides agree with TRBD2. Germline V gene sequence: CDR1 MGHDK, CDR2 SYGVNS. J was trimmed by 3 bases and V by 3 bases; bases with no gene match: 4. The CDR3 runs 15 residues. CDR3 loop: CASSDSGTSGYEQYF. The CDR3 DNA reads TGTGCCAGCAGTGACTCCGGGACTAGCGGCTACGAGCAGTACTTC.

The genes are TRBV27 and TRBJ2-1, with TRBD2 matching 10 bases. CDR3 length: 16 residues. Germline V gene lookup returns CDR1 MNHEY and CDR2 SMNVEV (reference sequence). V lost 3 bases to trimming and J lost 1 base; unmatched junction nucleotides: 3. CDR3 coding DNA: TGTGCCAGCAGTTTGGCTAGCGGGAGTTCCTACAATGAGCAGTTCTTC. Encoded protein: CASSLASGSSYNEQFF.

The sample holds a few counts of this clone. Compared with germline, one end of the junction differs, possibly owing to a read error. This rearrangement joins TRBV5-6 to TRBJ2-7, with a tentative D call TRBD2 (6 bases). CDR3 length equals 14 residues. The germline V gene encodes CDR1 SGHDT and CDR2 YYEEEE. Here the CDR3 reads CASSLVGGSGPVGF. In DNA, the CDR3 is TGTGCCAGCAGCTTGGTGGGAGGATCGGGGCCAGTGGGTTTC.